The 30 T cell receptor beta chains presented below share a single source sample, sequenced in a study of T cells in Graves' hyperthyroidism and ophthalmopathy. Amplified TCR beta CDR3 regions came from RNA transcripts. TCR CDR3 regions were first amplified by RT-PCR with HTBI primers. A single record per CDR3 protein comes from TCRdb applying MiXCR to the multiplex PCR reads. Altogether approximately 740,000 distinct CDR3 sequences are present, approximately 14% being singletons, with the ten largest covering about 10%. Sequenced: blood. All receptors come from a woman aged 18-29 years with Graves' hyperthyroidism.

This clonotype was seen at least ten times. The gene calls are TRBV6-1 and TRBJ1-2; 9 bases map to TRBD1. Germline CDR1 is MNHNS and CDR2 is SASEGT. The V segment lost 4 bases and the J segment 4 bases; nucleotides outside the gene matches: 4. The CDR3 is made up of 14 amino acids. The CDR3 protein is CASSGGTGIYGYTF. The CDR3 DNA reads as TGTGCCAGCAGTGGAGGGACAGGGATCTATGGCTACACCTTC.

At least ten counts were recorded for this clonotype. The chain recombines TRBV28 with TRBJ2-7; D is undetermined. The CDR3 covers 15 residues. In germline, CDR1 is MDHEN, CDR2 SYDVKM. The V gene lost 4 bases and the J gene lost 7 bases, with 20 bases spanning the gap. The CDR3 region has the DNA TGTGCCAGCAGTTCCTCGACGGCAGGCGCCGGGGAGCAGTACTTC. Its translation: CASSSSTAGAGEQYF.

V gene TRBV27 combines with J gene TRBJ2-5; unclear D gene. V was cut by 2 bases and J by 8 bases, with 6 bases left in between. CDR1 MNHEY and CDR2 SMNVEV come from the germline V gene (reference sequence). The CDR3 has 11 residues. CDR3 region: CASSLVATQYF. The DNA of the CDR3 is TGTGCCAGCAGTTTAGTGGCTACCCAGTACTTC.

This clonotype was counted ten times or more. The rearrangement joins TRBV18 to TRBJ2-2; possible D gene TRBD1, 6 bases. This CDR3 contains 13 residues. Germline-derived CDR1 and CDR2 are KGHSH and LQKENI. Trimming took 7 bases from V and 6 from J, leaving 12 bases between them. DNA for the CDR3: TGTGCCAGCTACTCCAGGGGACCCGGGGAGCTGTTTTTT. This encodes CASYSRGPGELFF.

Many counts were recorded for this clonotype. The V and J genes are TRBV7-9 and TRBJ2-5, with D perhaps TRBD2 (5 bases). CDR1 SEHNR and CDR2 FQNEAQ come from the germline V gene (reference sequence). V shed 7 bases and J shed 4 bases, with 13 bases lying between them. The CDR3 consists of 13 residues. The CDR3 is CASNRDLGETQYF. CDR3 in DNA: TGTGCCAGCAACCGGGATCTGGGAGAGACCCAGTACTTC.

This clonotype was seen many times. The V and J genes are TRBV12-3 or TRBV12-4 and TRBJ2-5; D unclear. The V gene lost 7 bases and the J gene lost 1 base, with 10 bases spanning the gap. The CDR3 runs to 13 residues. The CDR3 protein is CASTYRGQETQYF. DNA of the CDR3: TGTGCCAGCACTTACCGTGGCCAAGAGACCCAGTACTTC.

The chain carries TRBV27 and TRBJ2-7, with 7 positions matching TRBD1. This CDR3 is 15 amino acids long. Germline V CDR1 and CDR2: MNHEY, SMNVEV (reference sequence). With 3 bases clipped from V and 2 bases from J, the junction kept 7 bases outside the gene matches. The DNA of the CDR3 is TGTGCCAGCAGTTTGATGAGACAGGGTGCCTACGAGCAGTACTTC. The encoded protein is CASSLMRQGAYEQYF.

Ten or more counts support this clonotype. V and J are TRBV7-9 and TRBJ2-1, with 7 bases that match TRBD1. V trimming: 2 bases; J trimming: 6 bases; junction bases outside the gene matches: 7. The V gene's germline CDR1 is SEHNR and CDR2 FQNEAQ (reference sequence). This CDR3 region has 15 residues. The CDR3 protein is CASSLTGEIGNEQFF. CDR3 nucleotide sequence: TGTGCCAGCAGCTTAACAGGGGAGATCGGCAATGAGCAGTTCTTC.

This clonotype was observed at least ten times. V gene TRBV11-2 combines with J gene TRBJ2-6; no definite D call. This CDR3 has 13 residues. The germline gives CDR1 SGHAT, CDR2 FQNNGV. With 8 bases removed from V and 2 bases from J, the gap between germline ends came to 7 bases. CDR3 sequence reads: CASHLAGANVLTF. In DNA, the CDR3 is TGTGCCAGCCATTTGGCTGGGGCCAACGTCCTGACTTTC.

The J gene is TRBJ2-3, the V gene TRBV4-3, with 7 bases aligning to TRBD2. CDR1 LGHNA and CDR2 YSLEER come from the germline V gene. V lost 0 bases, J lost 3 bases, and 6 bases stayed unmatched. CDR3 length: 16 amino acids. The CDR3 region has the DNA TGCGCCAGCAGCCAAGATGGGCAGGGAGGGACAGATACGCAGTATTTT. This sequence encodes CASSQDGQGGTDTQYF.

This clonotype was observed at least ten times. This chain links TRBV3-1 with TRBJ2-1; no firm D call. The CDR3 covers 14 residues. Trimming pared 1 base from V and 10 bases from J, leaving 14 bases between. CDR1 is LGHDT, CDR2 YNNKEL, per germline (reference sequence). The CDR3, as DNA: TGTGCCAGCAGCCAAGTGTCTGCCAGCAGGGAGCAGTTCTTC. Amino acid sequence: CASSQVSASREQFF.

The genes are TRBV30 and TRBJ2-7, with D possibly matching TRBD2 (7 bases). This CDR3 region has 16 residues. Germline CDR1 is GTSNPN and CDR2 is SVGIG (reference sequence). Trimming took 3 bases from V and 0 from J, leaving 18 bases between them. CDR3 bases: TGTGCCTGGAGGGTTGAATGGGGGGGCATCTCCTACGAGCAGTACTTC. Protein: CAWRVEWGGISYEQYF.

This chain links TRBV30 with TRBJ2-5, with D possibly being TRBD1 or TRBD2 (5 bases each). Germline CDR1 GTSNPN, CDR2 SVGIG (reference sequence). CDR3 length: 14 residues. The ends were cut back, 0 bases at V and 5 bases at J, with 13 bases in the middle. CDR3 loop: CAWSVGDLLETQYF. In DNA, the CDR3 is TGTGCCTGGAGTGTAGGGGACCTTCTCGAGACCCAGTACTTC.

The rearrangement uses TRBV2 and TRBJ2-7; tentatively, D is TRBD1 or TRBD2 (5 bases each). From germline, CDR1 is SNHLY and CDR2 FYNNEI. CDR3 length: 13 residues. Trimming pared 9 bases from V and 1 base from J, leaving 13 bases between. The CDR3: CARRDPHSYEQYF. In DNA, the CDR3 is TGTGCCAGACGGGACCCTCATTCCTACGAGCAGTACTTC.

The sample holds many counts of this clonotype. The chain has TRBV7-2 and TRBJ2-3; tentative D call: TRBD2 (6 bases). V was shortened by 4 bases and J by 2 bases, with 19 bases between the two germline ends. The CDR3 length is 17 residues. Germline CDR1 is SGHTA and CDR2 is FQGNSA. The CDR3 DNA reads TGTGCCAGCAGCTCCGCCCTAGCGCTCTCTCCCACAGATACGCAGTATTTT. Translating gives CASSSALALSPTDTQYF.

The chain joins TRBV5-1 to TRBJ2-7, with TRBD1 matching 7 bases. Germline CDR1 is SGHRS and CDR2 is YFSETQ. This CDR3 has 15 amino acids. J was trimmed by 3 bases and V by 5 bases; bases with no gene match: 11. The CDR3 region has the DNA TGCGCCAGCAGGGCCCCCCAGGGGGATTTCTACGAGCAGTACTTC. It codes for CASRAPQGDFYEQYF.

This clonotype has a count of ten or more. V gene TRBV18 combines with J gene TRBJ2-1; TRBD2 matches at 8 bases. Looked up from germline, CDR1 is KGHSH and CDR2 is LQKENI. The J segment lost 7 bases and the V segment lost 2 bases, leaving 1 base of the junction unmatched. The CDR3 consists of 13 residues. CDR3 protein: CASSPGTRNEQFF. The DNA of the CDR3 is TGTGCCAGCTCACCAGGGACTAGGAATGAGCAGTTCTTC.

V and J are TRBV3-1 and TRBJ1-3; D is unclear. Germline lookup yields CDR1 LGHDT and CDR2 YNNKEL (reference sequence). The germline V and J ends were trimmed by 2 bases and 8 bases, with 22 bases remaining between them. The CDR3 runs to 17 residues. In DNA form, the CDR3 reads TGTGCCAGCAGCCAATGGCCCCCCAGCCTCGGGAATGACACCATATATTTT. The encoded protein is CASSQWPPSLGNDTIYF.

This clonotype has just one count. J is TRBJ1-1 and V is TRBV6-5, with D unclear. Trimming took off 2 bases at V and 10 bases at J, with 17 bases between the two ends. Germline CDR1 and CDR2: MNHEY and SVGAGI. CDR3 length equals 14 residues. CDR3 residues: CASSYPRPKWVAFF. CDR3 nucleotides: TGTGCCAGCAGTTACCCCCGGCCGAAGTGGGTAGCTTTCTTT.

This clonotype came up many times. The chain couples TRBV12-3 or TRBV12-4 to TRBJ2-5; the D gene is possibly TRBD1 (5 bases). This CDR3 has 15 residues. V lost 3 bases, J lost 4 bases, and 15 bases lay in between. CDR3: CASSFSQGGLETQYF. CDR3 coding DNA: TGTGCCAGCAGTTTTAGTCAGGGTGGTCTAGAGACCCAGTACTTC.

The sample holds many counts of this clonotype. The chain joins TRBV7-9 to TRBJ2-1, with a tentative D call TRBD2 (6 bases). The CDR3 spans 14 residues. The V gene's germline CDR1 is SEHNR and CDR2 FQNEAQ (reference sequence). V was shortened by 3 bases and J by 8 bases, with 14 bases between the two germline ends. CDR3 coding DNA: TGTGCCAGCAGCTTGGACCCCTTAGCGGATGAGCAGTTCTTC. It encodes CASSLDPLADEQFF.

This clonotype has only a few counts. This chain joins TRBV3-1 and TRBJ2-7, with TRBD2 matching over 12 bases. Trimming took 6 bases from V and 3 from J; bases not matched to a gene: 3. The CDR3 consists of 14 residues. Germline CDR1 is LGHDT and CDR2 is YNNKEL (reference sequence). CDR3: CASRQTSGSYEQYF. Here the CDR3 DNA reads TGTGCCAGCAGGCAGACTAGCGGGAGCTACGAGCAGTACTTC.

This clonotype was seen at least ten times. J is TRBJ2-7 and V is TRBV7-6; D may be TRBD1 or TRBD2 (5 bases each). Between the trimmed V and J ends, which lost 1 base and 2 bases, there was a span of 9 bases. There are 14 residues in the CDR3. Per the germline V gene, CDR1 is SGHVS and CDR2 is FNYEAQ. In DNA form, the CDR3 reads TGTGCCAGCAGCTTAGGTGGGACCGCCTACGAGCAGTACTTC. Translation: CASSLGGTAYEQYF.

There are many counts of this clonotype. CDR3 sequence: CASSQDAGNYGYTF. DNA for the CDR3: TGTGCCAGCAGCCAAGATGCAGGGAACTATGGCTACACCTTC. The chain uses TRBV14 and TRBJ1-2; TRBD1 might be the D (5 bases). V lost 0 bases, J lost 2 bases, and 7 bases lay in between. The CDR3 is made up of 14 amino acids. The V gene's germline CDR1 is SGHDN and CDR2 FVKESK.

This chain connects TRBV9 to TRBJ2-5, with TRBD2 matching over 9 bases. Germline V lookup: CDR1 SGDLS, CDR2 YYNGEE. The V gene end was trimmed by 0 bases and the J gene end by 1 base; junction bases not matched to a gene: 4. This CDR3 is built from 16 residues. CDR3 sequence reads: CASSVVGSGSQETQYF. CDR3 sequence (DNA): TGTGCCAGCAGCGTAGTTGGTAGCGGGAGCCAAGAGACCCAGTACTTC.

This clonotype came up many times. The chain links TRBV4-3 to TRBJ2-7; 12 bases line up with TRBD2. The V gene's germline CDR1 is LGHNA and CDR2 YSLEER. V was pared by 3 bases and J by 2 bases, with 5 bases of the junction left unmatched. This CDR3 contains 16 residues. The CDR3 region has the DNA TGCGCCAGCAGCCAGGATCTAGCGGGAGGGCCCTACGAGCAGTACTTC. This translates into CASSQDLAGGPYEQYF.

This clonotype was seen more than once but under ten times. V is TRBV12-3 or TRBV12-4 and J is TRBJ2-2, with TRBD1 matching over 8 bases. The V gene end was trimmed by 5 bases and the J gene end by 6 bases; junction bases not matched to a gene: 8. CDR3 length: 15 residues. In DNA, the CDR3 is TGTGCCAGCAGTCTCGGACAGGGAAAGGCCGGGGAGCTGTTTTTT. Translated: CASSLGQGKAGELFF.

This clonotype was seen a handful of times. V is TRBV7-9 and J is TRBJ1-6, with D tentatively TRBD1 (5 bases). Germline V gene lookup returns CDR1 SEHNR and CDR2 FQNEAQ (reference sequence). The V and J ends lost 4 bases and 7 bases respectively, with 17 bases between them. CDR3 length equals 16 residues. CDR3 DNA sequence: TGTGCCAGCAGCTCGCAGGGTGACTGGGAAAATTCACCCCTCCACTTT. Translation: CASSSQGDWENSPLHF.

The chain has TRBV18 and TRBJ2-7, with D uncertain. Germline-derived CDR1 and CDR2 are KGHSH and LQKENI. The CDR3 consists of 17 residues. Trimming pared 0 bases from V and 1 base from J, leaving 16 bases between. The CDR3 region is CASSPPKGRDRSYEQYF. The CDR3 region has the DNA TGTGCCAGCTCACCACCGAAAGGACGAGACCGATCCTACGAGCAGTACTTC. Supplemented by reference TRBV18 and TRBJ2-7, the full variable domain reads NAGVMQNPRHLVRRRGQEARLRCSPMKGHSHVYWYRQLPEEGLKFMVYLQKENIIDESGMPKERFSAEFPKEGPSILRIQQVVRGDSAAYFCASSPPKGRDRSYEQYFGPGTRLTVT.

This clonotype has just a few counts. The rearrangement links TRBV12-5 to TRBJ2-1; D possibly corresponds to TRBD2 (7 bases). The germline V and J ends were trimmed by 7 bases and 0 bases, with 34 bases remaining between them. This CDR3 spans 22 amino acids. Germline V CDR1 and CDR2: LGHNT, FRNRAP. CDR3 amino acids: CASADSPRALATGPSSYNEQFF. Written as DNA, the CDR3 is TGTGCTAGTGCTGACTCCCCCAGGGCACTAGCGACAGGACCCAGCTCCTACAATGAGCAGTTCTTC.